The 25 T cell receptor beta chains given below trace back to one sample, sequenced in a study of identical twins. TCRdb fed the 5' RACE reads into MiXCR, producing one record per CDR3 protein. Of around 1.7 million distinct CDR3 sequences listed, around 29% were seen once; the top ten hold 0.25% to 0.3%. Material for sequencing was cord blood. These receptors originate from a newborn girl in good health.

The chain has TRBV4-1 and TRBJ2-3; D may be TRBD1 (7 bases). V was cut by 0 bases and J by 2 bases, with 18 bases left in between. This CDR3 region has 18 residues. Germline V gives CDR1 MGHRA, CDR2 YSYEKL. The CDR3 DNA is TGCGCCAGCAGCCAAGACCCACAGGGGAGGACACACACAGATACGCAGTATTTT. It is translated as CASSQDPQGRTHTDTQYF.

The V call is TRBV3-1, the J call TRBJ1-5, with D hard to call. Germline CDR1 and CDR2: LGHDT and YNNKEL (reference sequence). This CDR3 contains 13 residues. V was clipped by 0 bases and J by 7 bases, with 7 bases between them. CDR3 DNA: TGTGCCAGCAGCCAAGATGAGACCCAGCCCCAGCATTTT. It codes for CASSQDETQPQHF. The variable domain in full, completed from reference TRBV3-1 and TRBJ1-5, reads DTAVSQTPKYLVTQMGNDKSIKCEQNLGHDTMYWYKQDSKKFLKIMFSYNNKELIINETVPNRFSPKSPDKAHLNLHINSLELGDSAVYFCASSQDETQPQHFGDGTRLSIL.

The chain recombines TRBV6-5 with TRBJ1-6, with TRBD1 identical over 7 bases. Looked up from germline, CDR1 is MNHEY and CDR2 is SVGAGI. This CDR3 is 16 amino acids long. V lost 6 bases, J lost 0 bases, and 5 bases stayed unmatched. DNA for the CDR3: TGTGCCAGCAGGGATTGGGACAGCTCCTATAATTCACCCCTCCACTTT. This codes for CASRDWDSSYNSPLHF.

V usage is TRBV29-1 and J usage is TRBJ1-2; TRBD1 might be the D (5 bases). V was cut by 3 bases and J by 0 bases, with 11 bases left in between. The CDR3 length is 14 residues. The germline V gene encodes CDR1 SQVTM and CDR2 ANQGSEA. The CDR3, as DNA: TGCAGCGTTGAGGGGAAGGGACCTAACTATGGCTACACCTTC. It specifies CSVEGKGPNYGYTF.

The chain uses TRBV15 and TRBJ2-7; 7 nucleotides agree with TRBD2. Looked up from germline, CDR1 is LNHNV and CDR2 is YYDKDF (reference sequence). The CDR3 covers 16 residues. V lost 1 base and J lost 1; bases outside the gene matches: 7. In DNA form, the CDR3 reads TGTGCCACCAGCAGAGCAGAACTAGCGCTATCCTACGAGCAGTACTTC. Its protein is CATSRAELALSYEQYF.

In this sample, this clonotype turned up a few times. A much larger clone sits a single nucleotide away, making a read error possible. CDR3 region: CASSQGTGGHQPQHF. CDR3 coding DNA: TGTGCCAGCAGCCAAGGGACAGGGGGCCATCAGCCCCAGCATTTT. The chain combines TRBV3-1 with TRBJ1-5, with 11 nucleotides matching TRBD1. Germline CDR1 and CDR2: LGHDT and YNNKEL (reference sequence). The CDR3 spans 15 residues. V lost 1 base and J lost 5; bases outside the gene matches: 1. Complete variable domain (other parts from reference TRBV3-1 and TRBJ1-5): DTAVSQTPKYLVTQMGNDKSIKCEQNLGHDTMYWYKQDSKKFLKIMFSYNNKELIINETVPNRFSPKSPDKAHLNLHINSLELGDSAVYFCASSQGTGGHQPQHFGDGTRLSIL.

This chain uses TRBV4-1 with TRBJ2-1; 8 bases line up with TRBD2. The germline V gene has CDR1 MGHRA and CDR2 YSYEKL. The V segment lost 4 bases and the J segment 4 bases; nucleotides outside the gene matches: 9. The CDR3 runs to 16 residues. CDR3 residues: CASSPLPGLVYNEQFF. CDR3 sequence (DNA): TGCGCCAGCAGCCCCCTCCCGGGACTAGTTTACAATGAGCAGTTCTTC.

In its sample, this clonotype was seen a few times. This chain uses TRBV5-1 with TRBJ2-1; TRBD2 agrees at 9 bases. Germline lookup yields CDR1 SGHRS and CDR2 YFSETQ. J gave up 7 bases and V 6 bases, and 8 bases lay outside the gene matches. This CDR3 has 14 amino acids. CDR3 loop: CASTPIAGANEQFF. DNA for the CDR3: TGCGCCAGCACCCCCATAGCGGGAGCGAATGAGCAGTTCTTC.

CDR3 DNA: TGTGCCAGCAGTTCGGCAGGGGCGCCATACGAGCAGTACTTC. As protein: CASSSAGAPYEQYF. The J gene is TRBJ2-7, the V gene TRBV12-3 or TRBV12-4; D may be TRBD1 (6 bases). V dropped 4 bases and J dropped 4 bases, with 14 bases sitting between them. This CDR3 comprises 14 residues.

This clonotype was detected only once. The chain recombines TRBV28 with TRBJ1-2; the D gene is possibly TRBD1 (5 bases). The V end was cut by 3 bases, the J end by 7 bases, with 12 bases between. Germline values: CDR1 MDHEN, CDR2 SYDVKM. The CDR3 is made up of 13 amino acids. CDR3 loop: CASSLGWQGGYTF. DNA of the CDR3: TGTGCCAGCAGTTTGGGGTGGCAGGGTGGCTACACCTTC.

CDR3 residues: CASSSFYPGQTGSVSPLHF. The CDR3 DNA reads TGTGCCAGCAGCTCATTTTACCCGGGACAGACGGGGAGCGTTTCACCCCTCCACTTT. This chain links TRBV5-6 with TRBJ1-6; TRBD1 agrees at 7 bases. Germline V CDR1 and CDR2: SGHDT, YYEEEE. The CDR3 is 19 amino acids. The V segment lost 3 bases and the J segment 9 bases; nucleotides outside the gene matches: 21. Supplemented by reference TRBV5-6 and TRBJ1-6, the full variable domain reads DAGVTQSPTHLIKTRGQQVTLRCSPKSGHDTVSWYQQALGQGPQFIFQYYEEEERQRGNFPDRFSGHQFPNYSSELNVNALLLGDSALYLCASSSFYPGQTGSVSPLHFGNGTRLTVT.

This clonotype was picked up a small number of times. The chain couples TRBV11-2 to TRBJ2-1, with 11 positions matching TRBD2. The end of the DNA aligns better with TRBJ2-7, so the J call may be wrong. There are 16 residues in the CDR3. Germline lookup yields CDR1 SGHAT and CDR2 FQNNGV. The CDR3 here is CASSFSGRALYNEQYF. The CDR3 region has the DNA TGTGCCAGCAGCTTTAGCGGGAGGGCCCTCTACAATGAGCAGTACTTC.

This clonotype was seen more than once but under ten times. The chain carries TRBV24-1 and TRBJ2-3; a weak D match, TRBD1 (6 bases). Trimming left V 1 base short and J 2 bases short, with 15 bases between. Germline CDR1 is KGHDR and CDR2 is SFDVKD. This CDR3 has 17 amino acids. This chain's CDR3 is CATSDFPTGPDTDTQYF. The CDR3 region has the DNA TGTGCCACCAGTGATTTCCCCACAGGGCCTGACACAGATACGCAGTATTTT.

Details on this clonotype: Its ends do not fully match the called genes, so a read error is possible. This chain joins TRBV28 and TRBJ1-1; D call uncertain. The CDR3 totals 12 residues. CDR1 is MDHEN and CDR2 is SYDVKM in the germline V gene. CDR3 bases: TGTGCCAGCATTTTATGGGTGAATGGGGCTTTCTTT. It codes for CASILWVNGAFF.

This clonotype was seen once. Germline is not matched at one junction end, which may reflect a read error. The V and J genes are TRBV7-8 and TRBJ2-1, with unresolved D. CDR1 and CDR2 from the germline V gene are SGHVS and FQNEAQ. The CDR3 spans 12 residues. CDR3 coding DNA: TGTGCCAGCAGCTGGAGACGCGATGAGCGGTTCTTC. This gives the protein CASSWRRDERFF.

A few counts support this clonotype. The rearrangement links TRBV20-1 to TRBJ1-2; perhaps TRBD1 as D (5 bases). Germline V gene lookup returns CDR1 DFQATT and CDR2 SNEGSKA (reference sequence). This CDR3 spans 15 amino acids. Trimming removed 3 bases from V and 2 bases from J, with 16 bases in between. The CDR3 protein is CSASSYGTANYGYTF. The CDR3 region has the DNA TGCAGTGCTAGCAGTTACGGGACGGCAAACTATGGCTACACCTTC.

With respect to this clonotype: Sequence at one end of the junction differs from germline and may be a read error. The chain combines TRBV29-1 with TRBJ2-3; D perhaps matches TRBD2 (5 bases). The germline V gene encodes CDR1 SQVTM and CDR2 ANQGSEA. This CDR3 is built from 13 residues. CDR3 nucleotide sequence: TGCGGCGTTGAAGATCTAGCCACAGATACGCAGTATTTT. Translation: CGVEDLATDTQYF.

This chain links TRBV29-1 with TRBJ1-1, with TRBD1 as a possible D gene (5 bases). The CDR3 spans 13 residues. The V end lost 6 bases, the J end lost 0 bases, and 11 bases lay between the germline ends. Germline assignment: CDR1 SQVTM and CDR2 ANQGSEA. The CDR3 loop is CSVGGGLNTEAFF. The CDR3 DNA reads TGCAGCGTGGGGGGTGGATTGAACACTGAAGCTTTCTTT. Looking up the rest from reference TRBV29-1 and TRBJ1-1 gives the full variable domain: SAVISQKPSRDICQRGTSLTIQCQVDSQVTMMFWYRQQPGQSLTLIATANQGSEATYESGFVIDKFPISRPNLTFSTLTVSNMSPEDSSIYLCSVGGGLNTEAFFGQGTRLTVV.

The chain carries TRBV20-1 and TRBJ2-5; the match to TRBD2 covers 8 bases. Germline-derived CDR1 and CDR2 are DFQATT and SNEGSKA (reference sequence). With 3 bases clipped from V and 4 bases from J, the junction kept 13 bases outside the gene matches. The CDR3 has 16 residues. CDR3 sequence reads: CSASPAGVGSGETQYF. For the CDR3, the DNA is TGCAGTGCTAGTCCAGCGGGAGTCGGATCTGGAGAGACCCAGTACTTC.

The chain recombines TRBV6-5 with TRBJ2-1, with TRBD1 matching over 7 bases. Trimming removed 3 bases from V and 5 bases from J; junction bases left unmatched: 7. This CDR3 has 15 residues. Germline CDR1 MNHEY, CDR2 SVGAGI. Here the CDR3 reads CASSYQGEWDNEQFF. In nucleotides, the CDR3 is TGTGCCAGCAGTTATCAGGGGGAGTGGGACAATGAGCAGTTCTTC.

CDR3 in amino acids: CASSTVGIKQYF. Written as DNA, the CDR3 is TGTGCCAGTAGTACTGTAGGGATAAAACAGTATTTT. V usage is TRBV19 and J usage is TRBJ2-3; D gene uncertain. The V end lost 4 bases, the J end lost 12 bases, and 14 bases lay between the germline ends. The length of the CDR3 is 12 residues. CDR1 is LNHDA, CDR2 SQIVND, per germline (reference sequence).

This clonotype occurred a few times. The chain links TRBV6-5 to TRBJ2-3; 11 bases are shared with TRBD2. Germline V gene sequence: CDR1 MNHEY, CDR2 SVGAGI. V shed 5 bases and J 3 bases; nucleotides not matched to a gene: 7. CDR3 length: 16 residues. CDR3 DNA: TGTGCCAGCAGTATTACGTGGACTAGCGGGACAGATACGCAGTATTTT. Translating it yields CASSITWTSGTDTQYF.

The sample holds one count of this clonotype. The V call is TRBV19, the J call TRBJ2-5; D tentatively reads TRBD1 or TRBD2 (5 bases each). Gene TRBJ2-7 matches the end of the DNA better, so the J call may be wrong. CDR3 length equals 17 residues. Germline values: CDR1 LNHDA, CDR2 SQIVND (reference sequence). The CDR3 nucleotides are TGTGCCAGTAGCTCGGGACGAAAAGGGGTGGCGGTTTACGAGCAGTACTTC. Protein sequence: CASSSGRKGVAVYEQYF.

This clonotype was counted only a few times. This chain links TRBV12-3 or TRBV12-4 with TRBJ2-7; maybe TRBD2 (6 bases). The V gene lost 2 bases and the J gene lost 1 base, with 12 bases spanning the gap. CDR3 size: 15 residues. The CDR3 spells CASSLRRDFSYEQYF. CDR3 bases: TGTGCCAGCAGTTTACGTCGGGACTTTTCCTACGAGCAGTACTTC.

This chain connects TRBV12-3 or TRBV12-4 to TRBJ1-2; D is uncertain. The CDR3 is made up of 13 amino acids. V gave up 0 bases and J gave up 3 bases, with 5 bases separating them. The CDR3 DNA is TGTGCCAGCAGTTTAGCGGTATACTATGGCTACACCTTC. Encoded protein: CASSLAVYYGYTF.